Listed here are 3 T cell receptor beta chains from one sample, sequenced in a study of a mutant IDH1 vaccine in newly diagnosed glioma. Measured with immunoSEQ multiplex PCR; TCRdb has only the in-frame clones, and not every one. The profile shows 85,000 to 100,000 clones, roughly 75% of them singletons. Time point indicated: baseline, week 1 (first vaccination visit). Treatment described: pre-vaccination baseline after standard-of-care therapy. Sequenced here: PBMCs, sampled from a glioma patient treated with radiotherapy, temozolomide or both. The receptors shown here come from a middle-aged man with glioma.

The rearrangement links TRBV5-4 to TRBJ1-2, with 10 bases lining up with TRBD1. V gave up 0 bases and J gave up 1 base; unmatched junction bases: 3. This CDR3 comprises 16 residues. Germline V CDR1 and CDR2: SGHNT, YYREEE (reference sequence). This CDR3 reads CASSLVGDRGNYGYTF. CDR3 in DNA: TGTGCCAGCAGCTTGGTGGGGGACAGGGGTAACTATGGCTACACCTTC.

This sequence joins TRBV28 and TRBJ2-7; no definite D call. Per the germline V gene, CDR1 is MDHEN and CDR2 is SYDVKM. CDR3 length: 14 amino acids. Trimming stripped 2 bases from V and 4 bases from J, with 12 bases between. DNA for the CDR3: TGTGCCAGCAGTTTACAGTGGCCCGCTTACGAGCAGTACTTC. It encodes CASSLQWPAYEQYF.

This clone was detected many times. The gene calls are TRBV10-3 and TRBJ1-1, with D maybe TRBD1 (5 bases). Trimming took 4 bases from V and 1 from J, leaving 7 bases between them. The CDR3 has 13 residues. Germline CDR1 ENHRY, CDR2 SYGVKD. The CDR3 DNA reads as TGTGCCATCAGTGCGGGGCGGAACACTGAAGCTTTCTTT. Protein: CAISAGRNTEAFF.